The 5 T cell receptor beta chains below all came from one sample that was sequenced in a study of blood T cell repertoires in COVID-19 (dated by TCRdb to 2020 to 2022). Library preparation employed the immunoSEQ multiplex PCR assay. TCRdb mirrors the immuneACCESS table, restricted to in-frame sequences. Some clones are absent from its copies; in checked studies, under half trace to an unresolved V gene, and the reason for the others is unknown. Present in this sample are around 11,000 clones, 75% to 90% of which were seen just once. In total, the top ten clones hold roughly 11% of the sample. Sequencing input: peripheral blood. The receptors were sampled from a human donor in a cohort sampled during active COVID-19.

This chain links TRBV12-3 or TRBV12-4 with TRBJ1-5; maybe TRBD1 (6 bases). V gave up 3 bases and J gave up 4 bases, with 7 bases separating them. The CDR3 runs to 13 residues. CDR3 coding DNA: TGTGCCAGCAGTTTGCAGGGGAATCAGCCCCAGCATTTT. This sequence encodes CASSLQGNQPQHF.

This chain joins TRBV10-2 and TRBJ2-7, with 10 bases fitting TRBD2. This CDR3 has 14 residues. V lost 6 bases and J lost 0; bases outside the gene matches: 2. The germline CDR1 and CDR2 sequences are WSHSY and SAAADI. The CDR3 reads CASSSSGGSYEQYF. CDR3 in DNA: TGCGCCAGCAGCTCTAGCGGGGGCTCCTACGAGCAGTACTTC.

The chain uses TRBV10-3 and TRBJ1-2, with 8 bases aligning to TRBD1. The CDR3 runs 14 residues. Looked up from germline, CDR1 is ENHRY and CDR2 is SYGVKD. Germline trimming cut 8 bases from V and 3 bases from J; bases unmatched to any gene: 8. In DNA form, the CDR3 reads TGTGCCATCGGCCGGACAGGGCCTGACTATGGCTACACCTTC. This gives the protein CAIGRTGPDYGYTF.

The gene calls are TRBV7-6 and TRBJ2-3, with 8 nucleotides matching TRBD2. Germline V gene lookup returns CDR1 SGHVS and CDR2 FNYEAQ. The CDR3 sequence is 15 residues long. V lost 4 bases, J lost 2 bases, and 5 bases stayed unmatched. The CDR3 loop is CASSSGGRTTDTQYF. In DNA form, the CDR3 reads TGTGCCAGCAGCTCAGGCGGGAGGACCACAGATACGCAGTATTTT.

V gene TRBV28 combines with J gene TRBJ1-6, with unresolved D. The germline V gene encodes CDR1 MDHEN and CDR2 SYDVKM. V lost 6 bases and J 5 bases, leaving 8 bases between the germline ends. This CDR3 has 13 residues. CDR3 region: CASRVRDNSPLHF. For the CDR3, the DNA is TGTGCCAGCAGAGTCCGCGATAATTCACCCCTCCACTTT.